This T cell receptor (beta chain) stems from a study of shared clonotypes between healthy human individuals. Study-wide background: Researchers drew samples from a couple of women and a few men aged 18 to 49. Study-wide points: Sorted-subset sequencing, rarefaction showed, was incomplete despite large depth.

Naivety among CD8 cells was defined by CD45RO negativity and positive CCR7 selection, thereby excluding terminally differentiated effector memory CD45RA+ cells. Everyone who donated was a Caucasian adult who lived in Nashville, Tennessee. Note on this clone: The antigen remains undetermined.

About 30,000 T cell genomes, or roughly 180 ng DNA, went into the sorted-subset replicate PCRs. Data came from immunoSEQ multiplex PCR; TCRdb stores just in-frame clones and leaves some out. Of about 1.9 million clones listed, just under 95% are singletons. The clonotype originates from a young man in good health. Some clones in this sample may be carry-over from other donors' samples. Sequencing was done on a sample of naive CD8+ T cells from PBMCs.

CDR3 DNA sequence: TGCGCCAGCAGCTTACGACTAGCGGGAGGATCCTACGAGCAGTACTTC. As protein: CASSLRLAGGSYEQYF. The chain carries TRBV4-3 and TRBJ2-7; 13 bases match TRBD2. Germline values: CDR1 LGHNA, CDR2 YSLEER. With V trimmed by 5 bases and J by 1 base, 5 bases remained unmatched. CDR3 length: 16 residues.